Each of the 32 T cell receptor beta chains below was sequenced from the same sample in a study of OX40 agonist ivuxolimab in advanced cancers. TCRdb's copy holds only in-frame clones and misses some; the assay was immunoSEQ multiplex PCR. Of about 32,000 clones listed, roughly 89% were seen once; the top ten hold roughly 34%. Source: CD4+ or CD8+ T cells sorted from blood, taken in a trial of the OX40 agonist ivuxolimab. All receptors derive from an adult with an advanced solid tumor such as melanoma, head and neck, liver or kidney cancer.

This clone was observed a few times. The chain joins TRBV10-1 to TRBJ2-2, with 7 nucleotides matching TRBD1. Germline V gene data show CDR1 as WNHNN and CDR2 as SYGVQD (reference sequence). J lost 3 bases, V lost 3 bases, and 4 bases had no gene match. The CDR3 extends over 15 amino acids. CDR3 sequence reads: CASSDGGQYTGELFF. In nucleotides, the CDR3 is TGCGCCAGCAGTGATGGGGGACAGTACACCGGGGAGCTGTTTTTT.

The chain joins TRBV18 to TRBJ2-7, with D unresolved. The V end lost 0 bases, the J end lost 3 bases, and 9 bases lay between the germline ends. Per the germline V gene, CDR1 is KGHSH and CDR2 is LQKENI. The CDR3 contains 14 residues. CDR3 sequence reads: CASSPPGFNYEQYF. The CDR3 DNA follows: TGTGCCAGCTCACCACCGGGCTTTAACTACGAGCAGTACTTC.

The rearrangement links TRBV27 to TRBJ2-3; no definite D call. V was shortened by 3 bases and J by 4 bases, with 14 bases between the two germline ends. The CDR3 covers 15 residues. The germline gives CDR1 MNHEY, CDR2 SMNVEV (reference sequence). CDR3 nucleotide sequence: TGTGCCAGCAGTTTGTGGTCGGTAGTTGCAGATACGCAGTATTTT. Its translation: CASSLWSVVADTQYF.

The chain combines TRBV19 with TRBJ2-6; 11 bases match TRBD2. Germline V gene sequence: CDR1 LNHDA, CDR2 SQIVND (reference sequence). With V trimmed by 7 bases and J by 3 bases, 8 bases remained unmatched. The CDR3 length is 17 residues. CDR3 bases: TGTGCCAGTAACGGGACTAGCGGACAGAGTGGGGCCAACGTCCTGACTTTC. Encoded protein: CASNGTSGQSGANVLTF. Looking up the rest from reference TRBV19 and TRBJ2-6 gives the full variable domain: DGGITQSPKYLFRKEGQNVTLSCEQNLNHDAMYWYRQDPGQGLRLIYYSQIVNDFQKGDIAEGYSVSREKKESFPLTVTSAQKNPTAFYLCASNGTSGQSGANVLTFGAGSRLTVL.

The rearrangement links TRBV19 to TRBJ2-1; 9 nucleotides align to TRBD2. CDR1 is LNHDA, CDR2 SQIVND, per germline (reference sequence). V was pared by 1 base and J by 15 bases, with 7 bases of the junction left unmatched. The CDR3 is 13 amino acids. This CDR3 is CASSIGSGRVLFF. CDR3 DNA: TGTGCCAGTAGTATAGGTAGCGGGAGAGTCCTGTTCTTC. Full variable domain (remainder filled in from reference TRBV19 and TRBJ2-1): DGGITQSPKYLFRKEGQNVTLSCEQNLNHDAMYWYRQDPGQGLRLIYYSQIVNDFQKGDIAEGYSVSREKKESFPLTVTSAQKNPTAFYLCASSIGSGRVLFFGPGTRLTVL.

Of note for this clone: At the DNA level, this CDR3 is encoded by other sequences in the same sample as well. J is TRBJ2-7 and V is TRBV27; 11 bases agree with TRBD1. This CDR3 is 14 amino acids long. The V segment lost 3 bases and the J segment 3 bases; nucleotides outside the gene matches: 1. Germline V gives CDR1 MNHEY, CDR2 SMNVEV (reference sequence). The DNA for the CDR3 is TGTGCCAGCAGTTTTGGGACAGGGGGCTACGAGCAGTACTTC. This gives the protein CASSFGTGGYEQYF.

The genes are TRBV13 and TRBJ2-2; D is unresolved. The CDR3 contains 15 residues. V was cut by 4 bases and J by 5 bases, with 14 bases left in between. Per germline, CDR1 PRHDT and CDR2 FYEKMQ (reference sequence). Here the CDR3 reads CASSSVTGGTGELFF. In DNA, the CDR3 is TGTGCCAGCAGCTCCGTCACGGGTGGGACCGGGGAGCTGTTTTTT.

This chain joins TRBV12-5 and TRBJ2-1, with a possible D match to TRBD2 (6 bases). The CDR3 is made up of 15 amino acids. Germline CDR1 and CDR2: LGHNT and FRNRAP. The ends were cut back, 6 bases at V and 9 bases at J, with 21 bases in the middle. CDR3 region: CASGNGVGTQVEQFF. The CDR3 nucleotides read TGTGCTAGTGGCAACGGGGTGGGGACTCAGGTTGAGCAGTTCTTC.

The CDR3 bases are TGTGCCAGCAGCCAAAACAGAGAGCCAAGCACAGATACGCAGTATTTT. It codes for CASSQNREPSTDTQYF. This sequence joins TRBV11-2 and TRBJ2-3; D unclear. V was shortened by 5 bases and J by 0 bases, with 15 bases between the two germline ends. The CDR3 is 16 residues long. The germline V gene has CDR1 SGHAT and CDR2 FQNNGV.

The rearrangement joins TRBV27 to TRBJ1-4; TRBD1 might be the D (5 bases). Germline V gene data show CDR1 as MNHEY and CDR2 as SMNVEV (reference sequence). CDR3 length equals 15 residues. Trimming stripped 4 bases from V and 7 bases from J, with 16 bases between. The CDR3 is CASSSAEGVIEKLFF. In DNA, the CDR3 is TGTGCCAGCAGTTCCGCGGAAGGGGTTATTGAAAAACTGTTTTTT.

Within the sample, this clone is medium-sized. CDR3 sequence: CASSQGRRQPNTEAFF. Written as DNA, the CDR3 is TGTGCCAGCAGCCAAGGGAGACGTCAGCCGAACACTGAAGCTTTCTTT. J is TRBJ1-1 and V is TRBV14; D call uncertain. This CDR3 has 16 residues. Trimming left V 1 base short and J 1 base short, with 13 bases between. Germline assignment: CDR1 SGHDN and CDR2 FVKESK.

The rearrangement joins TRBV5-4 to TRBJ2-7, with TRBD1 identical over 8 bases. The V gene end was trimmed by 4 bases and the J gene end by 7 bases; junction bases not matched to a gene: 13. Germline loops: CDR1 SGHNT, CDR2 YYREEE (reference sequence). The CDR3 covers 15 residues. The CDR3 is CASSPTGGLAWEQYF. The CDR3 bases are TGTGCCAGCAGCCCAACAGGGGGGCTTGCATGGGAGCAGTACTTC.

The chain links TRBV5-1 to TRBJ2-5; 7 bases align to TRBD2. Germline V lookup: CDR1 SGHRS, CDR2 YFSETQ. CDR3 size: 13 residues. Losses at the gene ends were 4 bases for V and 4 bases for J; bases not matched to a gene: 4. CDR3 in DNA: TGCGCCAGCAGCCAGTGGGGGGGAGAGACCCAGTACTTC. Protein product: CASSQWGGETQYF.

The gene calls are TRBV29-1 and TRBJ2-7; TRBD1 agrees at 9 bases. The germline V gene has CDR1 SQVTM and CDR2 ANQGSEA. The CDR3 is made up of 16 amino acids. V was clipped by 0 bases and J by 0 bases; unmatched bases: 6. The CDR3 reads CSVEEPGTGSSYEQYF. CDR3 in DNA: TGCAGCGTTGAAGAACCCGGGACAGGGAGCTCCTACGAGCAGTACTTC.

This chain connects TRBV11-2 to TRBJ2-3; D is perhaps TRBD1 (6 bases). The CDR3 totals 14 residues. Germline lookup yields CDR1 SGHAT and CDR2 FQNNGV. V shed 4 bases and J shed 6 bases, with 14 bases lying between them. CDR3 DNA: TGTGCCAGCAGCTATTACAGGGAGTCTGATACGCAGTATTTT. It yields the protein CASSYYRESDTQYF.

The V and J genes are TRBV7-3 and TRBJ2-7; TRBD1 matches 7 bases. The CDR3 is 13 amino acids. V dropped 2 bases and J dropped 4; count of bases not matched to a gene: 2. CDR1 and CDR2 (germline): SGHTA, FQGTGA. For the CDR3, the DNA is TGTGCCAGCAGCTTAGGGGACAGTTACGAGCAGTACTTC. It is translated as CASSLGDSYEQYF.

This chain links TRBV19 with TRBJ1-6, with D maybe TRBD1 (5 bases). CDR1 and CDR2 (germline): LNHDA, SQIVND (reference sequence). This CDR3 region has 14 residues. Trimming cost V 9 bases and J 4 bases, with 13 bases left between them. For the CDR3, the DNA is TGTGCCAGCGGGACCGAGGGGTATAATTCACCCCTCCACTTT. This gives the protein CASGTEGYNSPLHF. The whole variable domain, remainder taken from reference TRBV19 and TRBJ1-6, is DGGITQSPKYLFRKEGQNVTLSCEQNLNHDAMYWYRQDPGQGLRLIYYSQIVNDFQKGDIAEGYSVSREKKESFPLTVTSAQKNPTAFYLCASGTEGYNSPLHFGNGTRLTVT.

The chain is built from TRBV2 and TRBJ1-3, with 7 bases lining up with TRBD1. CDR1 and CDR2 (germline): SNHLY, FYNNEI. This CDR3 has 18 residues. With 6 bases clipped from V and 0 bases from J, the junction kept 14 bases outside the gene matches. For the CDR3, the DNA is TGTGCCAGCAGCCTCGGGACAGTCACCTCTTTCTCTGGAAACACCATATATTTT. Translation gives CASSLGTVTSFSGNTIYF.

V is TRBV30 and J is TRBJ1-1; 7 bases align to TRBD1. With 5 bases clipped from V and 4 bases from J, the junction kept 4 bases outside the gene matches. CDR1 and CDR2 (germline): GTSNPN, SVGIG (reference sequence). CDR3 length: 12 residues. The CDR3 here is CAWGQVITEAFF. CDR3 sequence (DNA): TGTGCCTGGGGACAGGTTATCACTGAAGCTTTCTTT.

Here the CDR3 reads CASRRTRVLETQYF. In nucleotides, the CDR3 is TGTGCCAGCAGACGAACTAGGGTTCTAGAGACCCAGTACTTC. The chain recombines TRBV6-5 with TRBJ2-5, with a possible D match to TRBD2 (5 bases). CDR3 length equals 14 residues. CDR1 is MNHEY and CDR2 is SVGAGI in the germline V gene. V lost 6 bases and J 4 bases, leaving 15 bases between the germline ends.

The CDR3 DNA is TGTGCCAGCAGTGACAGGGTCGGCAATCAGCCCCAGCATTTT. Translation: CASSDRVGNQPQHF. The chain has TRBV6-5 and TRBJ1-5; TRBD1 aligns across 7 bases. Germline V gene sequence: CDR1 MNHEY, CDR2 SVGAGI. The CDR3 is 14 amino acids. Trimming cost V 5 bases and J 2 bases; bases outside gene matches: 3.

The chain uses TRBV19 and TRBJ2-7, with 11 bases lining up with TRBD1. Trimming at V came to 5 bases and at J to 4 bases, leaving 4 bases not matched to a gene. This CDR3 spans 14 amino acids. Germline CDR1 is LNHDA and CDR2 is SQIVND (reference sequence). This CDR3 reads CASSPDRGLYEQYF. The CDR3 region has the DNA TGTGCCAGTAGTCCGGACAGGGGGCTATACGAGCAGTACTTC.

This clone was seen once. The CDR3 bases are TGTGCCACCAAACAACTAGCTGGCGAGCAGTACTTC. It encodes CATKQLAGEQYF. The rearrangement uses TRBV6-1 and TRBJ2-7, with D possibly TRBD2 on 6 matching bases. Trimming shortened V by 10 bases and J by 6 bases, and 16 bases separated the two germline ends. The germline V gene encodes CDR1 MNHNS and CDR2 SASEGT. The CDR3 runs 12 residues.

V is TRBV19 and J is TRBJ1-2; D call uncertain. The CDR3 has 15 residues. From germline, CDR1 is LNHDA and CDR2 SQIVND (reference sequence). With 4 bases removed from V and 0 bases from J, the gap between germline ends came to 12 bases. CDR3 sequence: CASSTYSIANYGYTF. CDR3 in DNA: TGTGCCAGTAGTACTTACAGTATCGCTAACTATGGCTACACCTTC.

The chain joins TRBV27 to TRBJ2-7; possibly TRBD2 for D (7 bases). CDR1 is MNHEY, CDR2 SMNVEV, per germline (reference sequence). This CDR3 spans 13 amino acids. Trimming took 3 bases from V and 7 from J, leaving 13 bases between them. CDR3 sequence: CASSLGGAVEQYF. The CDR3 region has the DNA TGTGCCAGCAGTTTGGGGGGGGCGGTTGAGCAGTACTTC.

The rearrangement links TRBV9 to TRBJ2-3; TRBD2 matches at 10 bases. This CDR3 comprises 15 residues. Germline CDR1 SGDLS, CDR2 YYNGEE. The junction had 4 bases not matched to a gene; V was cut back by 4 bases and J by 2 bases. For the CDR3, the DNA is TGTGCCAGCAGCTTCGGACTAGCGGACACAGATACGCAGTATTTT. This codes for CASSFGLADTDTQYF.

This chain uses TRBV4-2 with TRBJ2-3; D call uncertain. Germline CDR1 reads LGHNA; CDR2 reads YNFKEQ. Trimming removed 5 bases from V and 3 bases from J, with 9 bases in between. The CDR3 runs 13 residues. The CDR3 DNA follows: TGTGCCAGCAGCTCCCGGAGAACAGATACGCAGTATTTT. It yields the protein CASSSRRTDTQYF.

This chain connects TRBV19 to TRBJ2-1, with 10 bases lining up with TRBD2. J was trimmed by 4 bases and V by 1 base; bases with no gene match: 10. Germline V gives CDR1 LNHDA, CDR2 SQIVND (reference sequence). This CDR3 spans 18 amino acids. The CDR3, as DNA: TGTGCCAGTAGTATAGTTCCCTTACTAGCGGGATTGTACAATGAGCAGTTCTTC. This encodes CASSIVPLLAGLYNEQFF.

The chain uses TRBV6-5 and TRBJ1-4; 8 nucleotides align to TRBD1. After removal of 5 bases from V and 5 bases from J, the junction contained 7 bases not matched to a gene. Germline CDR1 and CDR2: MNHEY and SVGAGI. The CDR3 runs 15 residues. CDR3 protein: CASSHTGGSNEKLFF. The CDR3 DNA reads as TGTGCCAGCAGTCACACAGGGGGATCGAATGAAAAACTGTTTTTT.

The chain joins TRBV9 to TRBJ2-7; D not certain. This CDR3 has 14 amino acids. V lost 0 bases and J 3 bases, leaving 10 bases between the germline ends. In germline, CDR1 is SGDLS, CDR2 YYNGEE. CDR3 protein: CASSVASVDYEQYF. The CDR3 DNA reads as TGTGCCAGCAGCGTAGCTTCAGTAGACTACGAGCAGTACTTC.

This clone came up a few times. In DNA form, the CDR3 reads TGTGCCAGCAGCTTGGCCACTAGCGGAATATCCTACAATGAGCAGTTCTTC. It encodes CASSLATSGISYNEQFF. The chain couples TRBV5-6 to TRBJ2-1; 8 bases fit TRBD2. In germline, CDR1 is SGHDT, CDR2 YYEEEE. The V and J ends lost 0 bases and 1 base, in that order; junction bases with no gene match: 6. The CDR3 sequence is 17 residues long.

The rearrangement links TRBV7-8 to TRBJ1-4, with D hard to call. From germline, CDR1 is SGHVS and CDR2 FQNEAQ. CDR3 length: 16 residues. V lost 2 bases and J lost 5, with 15 bases in between. CDR3 in DNA: TGTGCCAGCAGCTTAAACATCGTCGCTAAGAATGAAAAACTGTTTTTT. Its translation is CASSLNIVAKNEKLFF.